The T cell receptor (beta chain) described here comes from a study of T cell repertoires in cytomegalovirus infection. Using its own MiXCR run on the reads, TCRdb lists one record per CDR3 protein. The table lists a few hundred thousand distinct CDR3 sequences, about 26% of them singletons. This receptor was identified in a human donor in good health (CMV status not recorded). Some clones in this sample may be carry-over from other donors' samples. What was sequenced was PBMCs.

This chain's CDR3 is CSAGLQWGRETQYF. CDR3 DNA sequence: TGCAGTGCTGGACTACAGTGGGGACGCGAGACCCAGTACTTC. The chain combines TRBV20-1 with TRBJ2-5, with D possibly being TRBD2 (6 bases). This CDR3 region has 14 residues. Trimming pared 5 bases from V and 5 bases from J, leaving 18 bases between. Germline assignment: CDR1 DFQATT and CDR2 SNEGSKA (reference sequence).